This record concerns one T cell receptor (beta chain) sequence. Its target is not known. The CDR3 has 18 residues. Germline V gene lookup returns CDR1 MDHEN and CDR2 SYDVKM. Trimming left V 3 bases short and J 4 bases short, with 22 bases between. The data are from a study of T cell repertoires in cytomegalovirus infection. The overall study: In public TCR beta signatures, there were indications of both CMV infection and matching HLA type. The study's findings and limits: HLA-C-restricted CMV-specific TCR beta clonotypes were dominant in the ex vivo response.

MiXCR, applied by TCRdb to the reads, yields one record per CDR3 protein. Among about 180,000 distinct CDR3 sequences listed, over 13% were seen once. This clonotype was obtained from a human donor in good health (CMV status not recorded). Some clones in this sample may be carry-over from other donors' samples. What was sequenced was PBMCs. The J gene is TRBJ1-5, the V gene TRBV28; D perhaps matches TRBD1 (6 bases). The CDR3 is CASSLPGGGRSGNQPQHF. In DNA form, the CDR3 reads TGTGCCAGCAGTTTGCCCGGGGGGGGGCGAAGTGGGAATCAGCCCCAGCATTTT.